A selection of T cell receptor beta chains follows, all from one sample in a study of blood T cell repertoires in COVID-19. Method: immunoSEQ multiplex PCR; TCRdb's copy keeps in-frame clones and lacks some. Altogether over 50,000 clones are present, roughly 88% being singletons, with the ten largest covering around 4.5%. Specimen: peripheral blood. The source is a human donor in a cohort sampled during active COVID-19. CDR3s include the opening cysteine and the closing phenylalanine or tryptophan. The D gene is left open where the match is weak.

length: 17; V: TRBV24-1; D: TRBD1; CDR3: CATSTWTGESSYNEQFF
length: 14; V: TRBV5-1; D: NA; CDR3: CASSLPSGTDTQYF
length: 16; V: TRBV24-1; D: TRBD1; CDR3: CATSDWGTGLPDTQYF
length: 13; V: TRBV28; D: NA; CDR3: CASSSGSSYEQYF
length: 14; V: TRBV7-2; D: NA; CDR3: CASSLALLNTEAFF
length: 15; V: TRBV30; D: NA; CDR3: CAWSVPASGSQPQHF
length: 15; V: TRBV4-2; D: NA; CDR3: CASSQDITDTGELFF
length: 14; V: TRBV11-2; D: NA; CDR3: CASSPMGGGYGYTF
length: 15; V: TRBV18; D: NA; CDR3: CASSPATAGVWEQYF
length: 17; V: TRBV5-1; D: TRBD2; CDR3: CASSVIPTSGNFNEQFF
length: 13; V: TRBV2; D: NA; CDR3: CASSAKRGNTIYF
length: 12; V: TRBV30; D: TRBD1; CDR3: CAWSLGQNEQFF
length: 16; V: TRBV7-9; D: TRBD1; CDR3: CASSRSWTGGSYEQYF
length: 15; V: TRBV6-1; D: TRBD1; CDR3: CASRPSGQGSYEQYF
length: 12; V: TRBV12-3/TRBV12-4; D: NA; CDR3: CASSGDSTEAFF
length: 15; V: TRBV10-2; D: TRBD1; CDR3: CASRDREMGGNEQFF
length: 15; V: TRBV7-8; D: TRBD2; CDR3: CASSLVRGRDNEQFF
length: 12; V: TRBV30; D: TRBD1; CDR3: CAWNRGLEEQYF
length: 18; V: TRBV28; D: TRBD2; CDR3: CASSSLISSGRAGETQYF
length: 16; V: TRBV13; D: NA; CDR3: CASSLKYHREGSGYTF
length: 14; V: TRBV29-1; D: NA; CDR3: CSVVKSGTQETQYF
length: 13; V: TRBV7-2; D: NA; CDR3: CASSSSSTDTQYF
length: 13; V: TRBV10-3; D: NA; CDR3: CAISESTGRGYTF
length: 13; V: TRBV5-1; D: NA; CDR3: CASSQTANNEQFF
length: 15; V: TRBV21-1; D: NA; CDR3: CASSNRDRQNYGYTF
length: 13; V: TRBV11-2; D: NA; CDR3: CASSPRSTYEQYF
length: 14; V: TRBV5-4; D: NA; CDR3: CAGGGGYDNSPLHF
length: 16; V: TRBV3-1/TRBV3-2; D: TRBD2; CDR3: CASSRSTSGTTDTQYF
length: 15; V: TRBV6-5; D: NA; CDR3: CASRNPLRGGYGYTF
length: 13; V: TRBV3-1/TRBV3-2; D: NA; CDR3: CASSQGQTYEQYF
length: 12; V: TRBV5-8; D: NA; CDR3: CASSRQGNEAFF
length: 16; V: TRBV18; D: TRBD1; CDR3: CASSRTDRGKGHGYTF
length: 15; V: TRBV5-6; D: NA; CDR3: CASRPAGSYNSPLHF
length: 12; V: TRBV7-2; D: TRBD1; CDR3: CASSPGQGRAFF
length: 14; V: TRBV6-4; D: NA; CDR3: CASTELGVRNEQFF
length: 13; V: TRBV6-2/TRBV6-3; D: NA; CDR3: CASSYSLSYEQYF
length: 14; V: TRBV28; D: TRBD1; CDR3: CASNPRTGSYEQYF
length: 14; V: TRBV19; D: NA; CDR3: CASSPGLGGSPLHF
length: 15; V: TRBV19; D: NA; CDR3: CASSSPSSGANVLTF
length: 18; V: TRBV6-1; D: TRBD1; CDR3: CASSDKTGISLSNQPQHF
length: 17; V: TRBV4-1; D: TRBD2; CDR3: CASSQVAVAGVADTQYF
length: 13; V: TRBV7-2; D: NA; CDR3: CASGNRDFYGYTF